This TCR beta chain was sequenced during a study of cytotoxic CD8 clonotypes in ibrutinib-treated CLL. In the study overall: Around 12 relapsed/refractory, roughly 16 treatment-naive; fewer than 18 IGHV unmutated. Study observations and caveats: Public clonotypes showed up rarely, and on treatment they shrank or held steady.

Assay: immunoSEQ multiplex PCR; the TCRdb copy retains only in-frame clones and omits some. This table has approximately 210,000 clones, 55% to 85% appearing once. With cryopreserved PBMCs as the source, around 2 micrograms of genomic DNA went to TCR beta libraries. The CDR3 loop spans 16 amino acids. Looked up from germline, CDR1 is PRHDT and CDR2 is FYEKMQ (reference sequence). The ends lost 4 bases at V and 7 bases at J; junction bases unmatched: 13. In the case of this clone: Its specificity is not known.

The V gene is TRBV13, the J gene TRBJ2-3; TRBD1 matches 8 bases. The material sequenced was PBMCs, taken after 24 months of ibrutinib treatment. The receptor comes from a human donor with chronic lymphocytic leukemia. The chain's CDR3 is CASSSPSGQGSYTQYF. The DNA for the CDR3 is TGTGCCAGCAGCTCCCCCAGCGGACAGGGCTCATATACGCAGTATTTT.